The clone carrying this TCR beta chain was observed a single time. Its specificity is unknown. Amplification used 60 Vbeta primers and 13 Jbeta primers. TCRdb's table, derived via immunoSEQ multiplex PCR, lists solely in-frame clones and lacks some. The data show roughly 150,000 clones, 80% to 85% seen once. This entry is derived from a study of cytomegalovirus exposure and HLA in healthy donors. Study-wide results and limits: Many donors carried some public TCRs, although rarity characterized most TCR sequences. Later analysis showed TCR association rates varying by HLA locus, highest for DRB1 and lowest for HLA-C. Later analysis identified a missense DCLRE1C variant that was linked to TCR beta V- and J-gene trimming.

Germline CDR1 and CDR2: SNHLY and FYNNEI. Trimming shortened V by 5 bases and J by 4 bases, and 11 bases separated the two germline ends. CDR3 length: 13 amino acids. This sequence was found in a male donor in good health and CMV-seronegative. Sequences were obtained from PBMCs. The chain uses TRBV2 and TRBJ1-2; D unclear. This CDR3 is CASSSGTAYGYTF. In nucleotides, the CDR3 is TGTGCCAGCAGTTCCGGAACAGCCTATGGCTACACCTTC. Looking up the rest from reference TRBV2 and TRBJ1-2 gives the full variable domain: EPEVTQTPSHQVTQMGQEVILRCVPISNHLYFYWYRQILGQKVEFLVSFYNNEISEKSEIFDDQFSVERPDGSNFTLKIRSTKLEDSAMYFCASSSGTAYGYTFGSGTRLTVV.